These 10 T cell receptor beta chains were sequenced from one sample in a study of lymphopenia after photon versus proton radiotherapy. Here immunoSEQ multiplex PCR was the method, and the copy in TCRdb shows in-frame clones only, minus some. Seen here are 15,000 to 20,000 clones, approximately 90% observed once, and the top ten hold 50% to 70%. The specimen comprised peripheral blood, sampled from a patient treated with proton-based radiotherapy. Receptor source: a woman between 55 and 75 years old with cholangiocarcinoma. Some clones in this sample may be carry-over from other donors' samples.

CDR3 loop: CASGSGSTDTQYF. DNA of the CDR3: TGTGCCAGCGGATCGGGGAGCACAGATACGCAGTATTTT. The V call is TRBV6-5, the J call TRBJ2-3; TRBD2 is a possible D gene (5 bases). Germline assignment: CDR1 MNHEY and CDR2 SVGAGI. Trimming left V 8 bases short and J 0 bases short, with 9 bases between. This CDR3 comprises 13 residues.

The CDR3 DNA is TGTGCCAGCAGTACACGCTCTGGAAACACCATATATTTT. It is translated as CASSTRSGNTIYF. The chain links TRBV21-1 to TRBJ1-3; the D call in the table, TRBD1, was not verified against the DNA. TRBV21-1 is designated a pseudogene. The CDR3 is 13 amino acids.

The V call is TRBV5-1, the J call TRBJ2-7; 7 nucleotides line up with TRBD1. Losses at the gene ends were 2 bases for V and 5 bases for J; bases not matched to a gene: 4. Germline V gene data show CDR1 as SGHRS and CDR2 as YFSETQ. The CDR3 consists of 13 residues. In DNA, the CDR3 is TGCGCCAGCAGCTTTAACAGGGGCGACGAGCAGTACTTC. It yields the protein CASSFNRGDEQYF. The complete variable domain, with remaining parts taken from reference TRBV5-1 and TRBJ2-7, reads KAGVTQTPRYLIKTRGQQVTLSCSPISGHRSVSWYQQTPGQGLQFLFEYFSETQRNKGNFPGRFSGRQFSNSRSEMNVSTLELGDSALYLCASSFNRGDEQYFGPGTRLTVT.

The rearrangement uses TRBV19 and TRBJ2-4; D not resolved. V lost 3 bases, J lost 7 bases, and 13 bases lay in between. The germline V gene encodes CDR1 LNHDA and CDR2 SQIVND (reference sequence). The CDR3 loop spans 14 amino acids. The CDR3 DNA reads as TGTGCCAGTAGTATCGGTGGGTCACGGAACATTCAGTACTTC. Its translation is CASSIGGSRNIQYF.

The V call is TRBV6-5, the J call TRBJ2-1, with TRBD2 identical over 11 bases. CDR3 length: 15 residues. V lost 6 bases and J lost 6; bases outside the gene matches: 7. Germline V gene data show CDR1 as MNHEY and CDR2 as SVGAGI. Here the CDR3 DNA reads TGTGCCAGCAGCTGGGGTAGCGGGAGGGTCAATGAGCAGTTCTTC. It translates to CASSWGSGRVNEQFF.

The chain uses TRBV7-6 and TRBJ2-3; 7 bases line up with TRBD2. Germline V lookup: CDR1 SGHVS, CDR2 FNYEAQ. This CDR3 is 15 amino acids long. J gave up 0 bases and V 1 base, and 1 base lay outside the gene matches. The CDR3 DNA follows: TGTGCCAGCAGCTTAGTGGGAGGGAGCACAGATACGCAGTATTTT. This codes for CASSLVGGSTDTQYF.

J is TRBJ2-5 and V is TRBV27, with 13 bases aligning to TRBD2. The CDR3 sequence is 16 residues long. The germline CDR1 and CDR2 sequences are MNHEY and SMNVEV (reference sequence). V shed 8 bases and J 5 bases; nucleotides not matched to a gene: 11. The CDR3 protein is CASAPRGLAGLETQYF. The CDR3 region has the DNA TGTGCCAGCGCCCCTCGGGGACTAGCGGGGTTGGAGACCCAGTACTTC.

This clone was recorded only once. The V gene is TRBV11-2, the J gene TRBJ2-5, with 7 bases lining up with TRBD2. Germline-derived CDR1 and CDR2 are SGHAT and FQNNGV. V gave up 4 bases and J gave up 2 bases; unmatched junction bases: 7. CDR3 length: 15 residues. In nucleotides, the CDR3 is TGTGCCAGCAGCTCCCGGGTGGGGGGGCAAGAGACCCAGTACTTC. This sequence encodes CASSSRVGGQETQYF. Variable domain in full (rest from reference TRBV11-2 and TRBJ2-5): EAGVAQSPRYKIIEKRQSVAFWCNPISGHATLYWYQQILGQGPKLLIQFQNNGVVDDSQLPKDRFSAERLKGVDSTLKIQPAKLEDSAVYLCASSSRVGGQETQYFGPGTRLLVL.

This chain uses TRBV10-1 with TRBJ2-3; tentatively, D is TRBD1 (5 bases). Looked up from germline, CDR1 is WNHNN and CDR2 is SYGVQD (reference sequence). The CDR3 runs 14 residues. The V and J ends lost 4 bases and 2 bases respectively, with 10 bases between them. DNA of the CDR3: TGCGCCAGCAGTGGGGCCAGGGCCACAGATACGCAGTATTTT. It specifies CASSGARATDTQYF.

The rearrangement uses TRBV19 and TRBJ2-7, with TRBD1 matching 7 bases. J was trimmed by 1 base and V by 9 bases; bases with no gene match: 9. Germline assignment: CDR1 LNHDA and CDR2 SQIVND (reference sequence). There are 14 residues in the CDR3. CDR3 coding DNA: TGTGCCAGCAGACAGACAGGGAAGTCCTACGAGCAGTACTTC. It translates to CASRQTGKSYEQYF.